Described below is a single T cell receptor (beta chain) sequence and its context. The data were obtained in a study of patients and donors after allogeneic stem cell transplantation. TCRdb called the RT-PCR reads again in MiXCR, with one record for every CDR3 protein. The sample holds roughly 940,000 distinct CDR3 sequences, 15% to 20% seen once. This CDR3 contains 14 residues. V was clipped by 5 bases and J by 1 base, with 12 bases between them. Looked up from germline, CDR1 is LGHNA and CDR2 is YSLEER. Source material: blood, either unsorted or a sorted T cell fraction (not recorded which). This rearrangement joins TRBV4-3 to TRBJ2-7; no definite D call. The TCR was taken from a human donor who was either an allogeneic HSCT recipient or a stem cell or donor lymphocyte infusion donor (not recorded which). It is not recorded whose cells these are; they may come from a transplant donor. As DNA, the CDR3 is TGCGCCAGCAGCGAAAGGCTCGGGTCCTACGAGCAGTACTTC. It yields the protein CASSERLGSYEQYF.